This is a list of T cell receptor beta chains from one sample in a study of PD-1 blockade in mismatch repair-deficient tumors. This table comes from immunoSEQ multiplex PCR, and its TCRdb copy is limited to in-frame clones, with some not included. The table records roughly 120,000 clones, around nine tenths of them present only once. The sequencing used peripheral blood, collected approximately 72 weeks after starting pembrolizumab. The receptors were sampled from an adult with mismatch repair-deficient cancer. The CDR3 runs from the conserved cysteine through the conserved F or W. A D gene is named only where the DNA matches it firmly. Clone sizes are given selectively: once, few, many, or a class where the clone is expanded.

size: NA; J: TRBJ2-1; length: 14; V: TRBV19; D: TRBD1; CDR3: CASSPGQVDNEQFF; DNA: TGTGCCAGTAGTCCGGGACAGGTGGACAATGAGCAGTTCTTC
size: NA; J: TRBJ2-3; length: 16; V: TRBV9; D: TRBD2; CDR3: CASSVEGGSWTDTQYF; DNA: TGTGCCAGCAGCGTAGAGGGAGGGAGTTGGACAGATACGCAGTATTTT
size: once; J: TRBJ1-2; length: 14; V: TRBV15; D: NA; CDR3: CATSRDPGDYGYTF; DNA: TGTGCCACCAGCAGAGATCCAGGGGACTATGGCTACACCTTC
size: NA; J: TRBJ2-1; length: 15; V: TRBV27; D: NA; CDR3: CASARTVDSYNEQFF; DNA: TGTGCCAGCGCTCGGACAGTAGATTCCTACAATGAGCAGTTCTTC
size: NA; J: TRBJ2-3; length: 12; V: TRBV6-5; D: NA; CDR3: CASRSSTDTQYF; DNA: TGTGCCAGCAGGTCTAGCACAGATACGCAGTATTTT
size: NA; J: TRBJ2-7; length: 12; V: TRBV10-3; D: NA; CDR3: CAINDGYYEQYF; DNA: TGTGCCATCAATGACGGCTACTACGAGCAGTACTTC
size: NA; J: TRBJ2-1; length: 17; V: TRBV28; D: NA; CDR3: CASSTFLTAEENNEQFF; DNA: TGTGCCAGCAGTACCTTCCTGACAGCAGAAGAAAACAATGAGCAGTTCTTC
size: NA; J: TRBJ2-6; length: 19; V: TRBV11-2; D: NA; CDR3: CASSLNRRLLPSGANVLTF; DNA: TGTGCCAGCAGCTTGAACAGGAGACTCCTCCCCTCTGGGGCCAACGTCCTGACTTTC
size: NA; J: TRBJ2-7; length: 12; V: TRBV10-2; D: NA; CDR3: CASISGPGEQYF; DNA: TGCGCCAGCATTAGCGGTCCGGGAGAGCAGTACTTC
size: NA; J: TRBJ1-2; length: 17; V: TRBV7-2; D: TRBD1; CDR3: CASSLLPPGTGEDGYTF; DNA: TGTGCCAGCAGCTTACTGCCCCCTGGGACAGGGGAAGATGGCTACACCTTC
size: NA; J: TRBJ2-7; length: 15; V: TRBV5-5; D: TRBD2; CDR3: CASSLVGSGRYEQYF; DNA: TGTGCCAGCAGCTTGGTCGGTAGCGGGAGGTACGAGCAGTACTTC
size: NA; J: TRBJ2-7; length: 15; V: TRBV27; D: TRBD2; CDR3: CASRLRTSGVYEQYF; DNA: TGTGCCAGCAGGTTACGGACTAGCGGGGTATACGAGCAGTACTTC
size: few; J: TRBJ2-7; length: 15; V: TRBV6-1; D: TRBD2; CDR3: CASSEGSGSIYEQYF; DNA: TGTGCCAGCAGTGAAGGTAGCGGGAGCATCTACGAGCAGTACTTC
size: NA; J: TRBJ2-7; length: 15; V: TRBV7-8; D: NA; CDR3: CASSFEGGPTYEQYF; DNA: TGTGCCAGCAGCTTTGAGGGGGGCCCTACTTACGAGCAGTACTTC
size: NA; J: TRBJ2-5; length: 17; V: TRBV14; D: TRBD1; CDR3: CASSQSILRDRWETQYF; DNA: TGTGCCAGCAGCCAATCCATTTTGCGGGACAGGTGGGAGACCCAGTACTTC
size: NA; J: TRBJ1-2; length: 14; V: TRBV5-5; D: NA; CDR3: CASSLVTLRYGYTF; DNA: TGTGCCAGCAGCTTGGTTACCCTTCGCTATGGCTACACCTTC
size: NA; J: TRBJ2-2; length: 15; V: TRBV7-7; D: TRBD2; CDR3: CASSLGTRQTGELFF; DNA: TGTGCTAGCAGCCTCGGGACTAGACAGACCGGGGAGCTGTTTTTT
size: NA; J: TRBJ2-2; length: 14; V: TRBV4-3; D: NA; CDR3: CASSSLGDTGELFF; DNA: TGCGCCAGCAGCTCCCTCGGGGACACCGGGGAGCTGTTTTTT
size: NA; J: TRBJ1-5; length: 15; V: TRBV4-1; D: NA; CDR3: CASSQVSVSNQPQHF; DNA: TGCGCCAGCAGCCAAGTTTCAGTTAGCAATCAGCCCCAGCATTTT
size: NA; J: TRBJ1-2; length: 13; V: TRBV2; D: NA; CDR3: CASRPDSSYGYTF; DNA: TGTGCCAGCAGGCCCGACAGTTCCTATGGCTACACCTTC
size: NA; J: TRBJ2-7; length: 14; V: TRBV29-1; D: TRBD2; CDR3: CSVGSGRVLYEQYF; DNA: TGCAGCGTTGGGTCCGGGAGGGTTCTGTACGAGCAGTACTTC
size: once; J: TRBJ2-2; length: 14; V: TRBV4-1; D: NA; CDR3: CASSRIRGGGELFF; DNA: TGCGCCAGCAGCCGGATACGTGGTGGCGGGGAGCTGTTTTTT
size: NA; J: TRBJ2-2; length: 13; V: TRBV10-3; D: NA; CDR3: CAISGGNTGELFF; DNA: TGTGCCATCAGTGGCGGGAACACCGGGGAGCTGTTTTTT
size: NA; J: TRBJ2-5; length: 13; V: TRBV6-4; D: NA; CDR3: CAPTGSGKETQYF; DNA: TGTGCCCCTACTGGTTCCGGGAAAGAGACCCAGTACTTC
size: NA; J: TRBJ2-7; length: 12; V: TRBV10-3; D: TRBD1; CDR3: CAIRDSSYEQYF; DNA: TGTGCCATACGGGACAGCTCCTACGAGCAGTACTTC
size: few; J: TRBJ2-5; length: 14; V: TRBV5-4; D: NA; CDR3: CASSSRDTQETQYF; DNA: TGTGCCAGCAGCTCCCGGGACACACAAGAGACCCAGTACTTC
size: NA; J: TRBJ2-1; length: 16; V: TRBV11-2; D: NA; CDR3: CASSSRVIGPYNEQFF; DNA: TGTGCCAGCAGCTCCCGAGTTATAGGCCCCTACAATGAGCAGTTCTTC
size: few; J: TRBJ2-2; length: 14; V: TRBV6-4; D: NA; CDR3: CASSEKTSTGELFF; DNA: TGTGCCAGCAGTGAAAAGACTAGCACCGGGGAGCTGTTTTTT
size: NA; J: TRBJ2-2; length: 15; V: TRBV5-1; D: NA; CDR3: CASSLSGSFTGELFF; DNA: TGCGCCAGCAGCCTGTCCGGCAGCTTCACCGGGGAGCTGTTTTTT
size: NA; J: TRBJ2-7; length: 12; V: TRBV28; D: NA; CDR3: CASSLGTYEQYF; DNA: TGTGCCAGCAGTTTAGGGACCTACGAGCAGTACTTC
size: medium-sized; J: TRBJ2-2; length: 16; V: TRBV28; D: NA; CDR3: CASRIDGDTNTGELFF; DNA: TGTGCCAGCAGGATCGACGGTGACACGAACACCGGGGAGCTGTTTTTT
size: NA; J: TRBJ2-7; length: 15; V: TRBV4-2; D: TRBD2; CDR3: CASSQKAGVTYEQYF; DNA: TGTGCCAGCAGCCAAAAAGCGGGAGTCACCTACGAGCAGTACTTC
size: once; J: TRBJ1-2; length: 16; V: TRBV27; D: TRBD1; CDR3: CASSSTHRGLNYGYTF; DNA: TGTGCCAGCAGTTCTACCCACAGGGGGCTGAACTATGGCTACACCTTC
size: NA; J: TRBJ1-5; length: 12; V: TRBV27; D: NA; CDR3: CASSSQGQPQHF; DNA: TGTGCCAGCAGTTCCCAGGGCCAGCCCCAGCATTTT
size: once; J: TRBJ2-3; length: 15; V: TRBV5-1; D: TRBD2; CDR3: CASSWGLAGTDTQYF; DNA: TGCGCCAGCAGCTGGGGACTAGCGGGAACAGATACGCAGTATTTT